Listed here is a single T cell receptor (beta chain). A junction boundary mismatches the germline segment, possibly from a read error. Which cohort a participant joined came from the clinical history participants gave. The sample belongs to a study of blood T cell repertoires in COVID-19. About the study: The cDNA or gDNA used as material had been derived from T cells, B-cell-depleted T cells, or PBMCs.

The CDR3 consists of 15 residues. Germline CDR1 SGHTA, CDR2 FQGNSA. Per the authors' pipeline: Quantification of nucleated cells was approximated via reference gene primer amplification. The table came from immunoSEQ multiplex PCR; TCRdb's copy has only in-frame clones and leaves some out. From that table come the V and J calls and clone size; the DNA was used to work out D and trimming. The repertoire holds more than 250,000 clones, around 87% seen once, with about 5.2% in the top ten. What was sequenced was PBMCs or T cells enriched from blood (not recorded which). This TCR was sampled from a woman in her twenties or thirties who had recovered from COVID-19. The chain recombines TRBV7-2 with TRBJ2-1; a possible D gene is TRBD2 (6 bases). The DNA for the CDR3 is TGTGCCAGCAGCCTAGCGTATAGCTCCTACAATGAGCAGTTCTTC. As protein: CASSLAYSSYNEQFF. The whole variable domain, remainder taken from reference TRBV7-2 and TRBJ2-1, is GAGVSQSPSNKVTEKGKDVELRCDPISGHTALYWYRQSLGQGLEFLIYFQGNSAPDKSGLPSDRFSAERTGGSVSTLTIQRTQQEDSAVYLCASSLAYSSYNEQFFGPGTRLTVL.